This T cell receptor (beta chain) was profiled in a study of early T cells in non-severe SARS-CoV-2 infection. On the study more broadly: Alpha and beta chains were unpaired, from unsorted whole-blood bulk RNA. Overall study findings and caveats: The VDJdb matching leaned toward anti-spike CD8 responses and overlooked private and CD4 specificities.

About this clonotype itself: The antigen is undetermined.

Unique molecular identifiers were attached to individual cDNA molecules. Each CDR3 protein is one row after TCRdb ran MiXCR on the 5' RACE reads. The table records fewer than 75,000 distinct CDR3 sequences, roughly 18% of them present only once. CDR1 and CDR2 (germline): LGHDT, YNNKEL (reference sequence). This CDR3 is built from 14 residues. V dropped 1 base and J dropped 7 bases, with 13 bases sitting between them. The rearrangement uses TRBV3-1 and TRBJ1-1; D call uncertain. The origin of this receptor is an adult who was a healthcare worker with PCR-confirmed SARS-CoV-2 infection or an uninfected control (not recorded which). This specimen consisted of whole blood, obtained at baseline. The CDR3 nucleotides are TGTGCCAGCAGCCAAGGAGCAGGAGCCTTTGAAGCTTTCTTT. Its translation is CASSQGAGAFEAFF.